The clone carrying this T cell receptor (beta chain) was counted only a few times. Its specificity is unknown. The germline CDR1 and CDR2 sequences are SQVTM and ANQGSEA. J gave up 7 bases and V 8 bases, and 8 bases lay outside the gene matches. The CDR3 covers 13 residues. This sample was included in a study of CD8+ T cells in alopecia areata. Researchers took lesional scalp punch biopsies and peripheral blood from people who were alopecia areata patients. Whole-study findings and limits: Higher clonality was seen in lesional scalp than in normal scalp, especially in alopecia totalis/universalis. Normal skin's resident alphabeta T cells are sequenced alongside lesional scalp T cells. It was less clear whether patients shared TCRs than it was in mice, possibly because of HLA.

Sequencing used cDNA as its template, made by extracting RNA and reverse transcribing it. The protocol was immunoSEQ multiplex PCR, while the TCRdb copy is restricted to in-frame clones and leaves out a portion. The sample shows roughly 60,000 clones, around 40% of them seen only once. This rearrangement joins TRBV29-1 to TRBJ2-2; 9 bases match TRBD1. The sequencing sample was made of NKG2D-low CD8+ T cells sorted from blood. This TCR was recovered from a human donor with alopecia areata. The CDR3 reads CSHTGGEGGELFF. In DNA, the CDR3 is TGCAGCCATACAGGGGGCGAGGGCGGGGAGCTGTTTTTT.